Described below is a single TCR beta chain sequence and its context. Its antigen remains unknown. This sample stems from a study of identical twins. The study, taken as a whole, reports: While abundant cord blood beta clonotypes carried fewer insertions, memory repertoires showed no such pattern.

Among all donors, each was a healthy Caucasian. Via MiXCR, TCRdb re-called the 5' RACE reads, giving one row per CDR3 protein. The profile shows fewer than 650,000 distinct CDR3 sequences, about 7% of them singletons. Per the germline V gene, CDR1 is KGHSH and CDR2 is LQKENI. The CDR3 length is 15 residues. With 3 bases removed from V and 2 bases from J, the gap between germline ends came to 11 bases. This sample also belongs to another study, concerning yellow fever vaccine responses in identical twins.

Sequencing was performed on PBMCs. This TCR came from a young woman in good health. The chain combines TRBV18 with TRBJ2-1, with D possibly being TRBD1 (6 bases). Here the CDR3 reads CASSPLDSPYNEQFF. In DNA form, the CDR3 reads TGTGCCAGCTCACCTTTGGACAGCCCCTACAATGAGCAGTTCTTC.